This is a list of T cell receptor beta chains from one sample in a study of T cell repertoires in cytomegalovirus infection. Their target antigens are unknown. TCRdb used MiXCR to reprocess the reads, holding one entry per CDR3 protein. Here the sample spans about 150,000 distinct CDR3 sequences, about 31% being singletons. The material sequenced was CD8+ T cells from cultured PBMCs, taken from culture after CMV antigen stimulation. The receptor set was obtained from a human donor in good health (CMV status not recorded). Some clones in this sample may be carry-over from other donors' samples. CDR3s include the opening cysteine and the closing phenylalanine or tryptophan. The order of the fields is clone size, V gene, D gene, J gene, CDR3 protein, CDR3 DNA. D genes are given only for firm matches. Some rows have no size entry. The others give once, few or many, or a class for an expanded clone.

NA,TRBV19,NA,TRBJ2-3,CASSIKTSDTQYF,TGTGCCAGTAGTATAAAGACCTCAGATACGCAGTATTTT
NA,TRBV4-1,NA,TRBJ2-2,CASSQDSGNTGELFF,TGCGCCAGCAGCCAAGATTCGGGGAACACCGGGGAGCTGTTTTTT
many,TRBV3-1,NA,TRBJ2-1,CASSQDLGSNNEQFF,TGTGCCAGCAGCCAAGATCTGGGCAGTAACAATGAGCAGTTCTTC
NA,TRBV7-7,TRBD1,TRBJ2-2,CASSSGQGLDTGELFF,TGTGCCAGCAGCTCGGGACAGGGGTTGGACACCGGGGAGCTGTTTTTT
few,TRBV12-3/TRBV12-4,NA,TRBJ1-1,CASSSPWGTNKDTEAFF,TGTGCCAGCAGCTCCCCTTGGGGGACAAATAAGGACACTGAAGCTTTCTTT
NA,TRBV7-6,NA,TRBJ1-4,CASSQGGEKLFF,TGTGCCAGCTCTCAGGGTGGGGAAAAACTGTTTTTT
few,TRBV6-6,NA,TRBJ1-4,CASSYSGATNEKLFF,TGTGCCAGCAGTTACTCGGGTGCAACTAATGAAAAACTGTTTTTT
many,TRBV5-4,NA,TRBJ1-6,CASSLDYNSPLHF,TGTGCCAGCAGCTTGGACTATAATTCACCCCTCCACTTT
many,TRBV20-1,NA,TRBJ1-1,CSARPWGSNTEAFF,TGCAGTGCTAGACCTTGGGGTTCAAATACTGAAGCTTTCTTT
few,TRBV19,TRBD2,TRBJ2-5,CASTESGGGTQYF,TGTGCCAGTACCGAGTCGGGGGGTGGAACCCAGTACTTC
few,TRBV3-1,NA,TRBJ2-1,CASSQGERIEQFF,TGTGCCAGCAGCCAAGGGGAGCGGATTGAGCAGTTCTTC
few,TRBV29-1,NA,TRBJ2-1,CSAHRTFPYNEQFF,TGCAGCGCCCATCGGACTTTTCCTTACAATGAGCAGTTCTTC
few,TRBV6-1,NA,TRBJ2-5,CASRQGGETQYF,TGTGCCAGCAGACAGGGGGGGGAGACCCAGTACTTC
few,TRBV4-1,NA,TRBJ1-1,CASSFPSQGGRVDTEAFF,TGCGCCAGCAGCTTCCCCTCACAGGGTGGTAGAGTGGACACTGAAGCTTTCTTT
few,TRBV5-6,NA,TRBJ1-1,CASSLAGLVEAFF,TGTGCCAGCAGCTTGGCAGGGTTAGTTGAAGCTTTCTTT
once,TRBV2,NA,TRBJ1-2,CATVGYGYTF,TGTGCCACGGTGGGCTATGGCTACACCTTC
few,TRBV20-1,NA,TRBJ1-1,CSARGRLMNTEAFF,TGCAGTGCTAGAGGCAGGTTAATGAACACTGAAGCTTTCTTT
NA,TRBV7-6,NA,TRBJ2-7,CASSHGTQSSYEQYF,TGTGCCAGCAGCCACGGGACACAAAGCTCCTACGAGCAGTACTTC
many,TRBV7-2,NA,TRBJ2-7,CASSPGQSSYEQYF,TGTGCCAGCAGCCCTGGGCAGAGCTCCTACGAGCAGTACTTC
NA,TRBV9,TRBD1,TRBJ2-7,CASSARQGSYEQYF,TGTGCCAGCAGCGCCCGACAGGGCTCCTACGAGCAGTACTTC
once,TRBV24-1,NA,TRBJ2-1,CATSDVVGGQYEQFF,TGTGCCACCAGTGATGTTGTGGGGGGGCAGTATGAGCAGTTCTTC